This TCR beta chain is drawn from a study of blood T cell repertoires in COVID-19. Background on the study: Italy, Spain and the United States were the sources of the convalescent and acute COVID-19 samples.

The sample holds many counts of this clone. Clones were read by immunoSEQ multiplex PCR, and TCRdb kept only the in-frame ones, dropping some. The table records about 190,000 clones, about 79% of them present only once. The CDR3 spans 16 residues. Germline values: CDR1 KGHDR, CDR2 SFDVKD. The ends were cut back, 2 bases at V and 6 bases at J, with 18 bases in the middle. Sequencing used peripheral blood. V usage is TRBV24-1 and J usage is TRBJ1-2, with D perhaps TRBD1 (6 bases). The clonotype comes from a woman in her 70s with acute or convalescent COVID-19. This CDR3 is CATSDSGGRPVDGYTF. The CDR3, as DNA: TGTGCCACCAGTGATTCGGGGGGCAGGCCAGTCGATGGCTACACCTTC.